The T cell receptor (beta chain) described here comes from a study of cytomegalovirus exposure and HLA in healthy donors. Points from the study as a whole: Researchers counted approximately 160 TCR beta chains as cytomegalovirus-associated.

A word on this clone: The antigen remains undetermined.

The V gene lost 5 bases and the J gene lost 0 bases, with 10 bases spanning the gap. Germline lookup yields CDR1 KGHSH and CDR2 LQKENI. CDR3 length: 14 residues. Primers for the PCR totalled 60 Vbeta and 13 Jbeta. Sequencing was performed with immunoSEQ multiplex PCR; in TCRdb, only in-frame clones are kept and a portion is missing. This sample has 110,000 to 150,000 clones, with 75% to 90% found just once. V and J are TRBV18 and TRBJ1-1, with D possibly matching TRBD1 (6 bases). The sequence was collected from a man aged 35 to 55 in good health and CMV-seronegative. Sequences were obtained from PBMCs. CDR3 coding DNA: TGTGCCAGCTCAGCGGGGGGCCTGAACACTGAAGCTTTCTTT. Its protein product is CASSAGGLNTEAFF. Full variable domain (remainder filled in from reference TRBV18 and TRBJ1-1): NAGVMQNPRHLVRRRGQEARLRCSPMKGHSHVYWYRQLPEEGLKFMVYLQKENIIDESGMPKERFSAEFPKEGPSILRIQQVVRGDSAAYFCASSAGGLNTEAFFGQGTRLTVV.